These T cell receptor beta chains were read from a single sample in a study of PD-1 blockade in classical Hodgkin lymphoma. Profiled with immunoSEQ multiplex PCR; TCRdb holds only in-frame clones, not every one. The repertoire includes around 99,000 clones, around 81% of them detected once, and roughly 15% sits in the top ten. The source was peripheral blood mononuclear cells (PBMCs), collected before the second cycle of nivolumab. These receptor sequences come from a human donor with classical Hodgkin lymphoma. Both conserved end residues are part of each CDR3. D genes are given only for firm matches. For some rows the clone size is stated as once, few or many, or as a class when expanded; others skip it.

D gene	clone size	J gene	V gene	CDR3 length	CDR3 DNA	CDR3 protein
-	-	TRBJ2-7	TRBV5-4	15	TGTGCCAGCAGCCCGTGGGGGACATCATCCTACGAGCAGTACTTC	CASSPWGTSSYEQYF
-	-	TRBJ2-7	TRBV9	13	TGTGCCAGCAACCCAGTTAGCTCCTACGAGCAGTACTTC	CASNPVSSYEQYF
-	-	TRBJ1-5	TRBV7-2	14	TGTGCCAGCAGCTTATCCCAGGGGACCCAGCCCCAGCATTTT	CASSLSQGTQPQHF
-	-	TRBJ2-2	TRBV10-3	14	TGTGCCATCAGTGAGGGCCAGCTCACCGGGGAGCTGTTTTTT	CAISEGQLTGELFF
-	-	TRBJ2-2	TRBV6-5	12	TGTGCCAGCCGCCCGGACACCGGGGAGCTGTTTTTT	CASRPDTGELFF
TRBD2	few	TRBJ2-3	TRBV30	16	TGTGCCTGGAACCCTAGTCCCCTAGCGGGAGCCGACACGCAGTATTTT	CAWNPSPLAGADTQYF
-	-	TRBJ1-1	TRBV9	15	TGTGCCAGCAGCCCCCCCGGGGGCCTGATTCCTGAAGCTTTCTTT	CASSPPGGLIPEAFF
TRBD2	-	TRBJ2-3	TRBV6-1	15	TGTGCATCCCACCGGGCGGGAGGCGGAACAGATACGCAGTATTTT	CASHRAGGGTDTQYF
-	few	TRBJ2-3	TRBV5-1	17	TGCGCCAGCAGCCCCGGGGACTGGCAACGAGGCACAGATACGCAGTATTTT	CASSPGDWQRGTDTQYF
TRBD2	-	TRBJ2-7	TRBV6-5	14	TGTGCCAGCAGGCGACTAGCGGGAGTGTACGAGCAGTACTTC	CASRRLAGVYEQYF
TRBD1	-	TRBJ2-7	TRBV30	15	TGTGCCTGGAGTGATCCCCCAGGGGGCATCTACGAGCAGTACTTC	CAWSDPPGGIYEQYF
-	few	TRBJ1-4	TRBV5-5	15	TGTGCCAGCAGCTTGTACCCTAACGACAGAGAAAAACTGTTTTTT	CASSLYPNDREKLFF
TRBD1	-	TRBJ1-2	TRBV7-9	19	TGTGCCAGCAGCTCCCCGGGGGATGACAGGGGAGGTTTTCGGTATGGCTACACCTTC	CASSSPGDDRGGFRYGYTF
-	-	TRBJ1-4	TRBV30	13	TGTGCCTGGGCCCCGTTCGACAGTGAAAAACTGTTTTTT	CAWAPFDSEKLFF
-	-	TRBJ1-3	TRBV7-2	15	TGTGCCAGCAGCTTAGATGGGGCTGTTGGAAACACCATATATTTT	CASSLDGAVGNTIYF
-	-	TRBJ2-7	TRBV10-3	14	TGTGCCATCAGTGGGGGCAGTTCTTACTACGAGCAGTACTTC	CAISGGSSYYEQYF
TRBD2	-	TRBJ2-2	TRBV19	15	TGTGCCAGTAGAGCTAGCGGGAGTTACACCGGGGAGCTGTTTTTT	CASRASGSYTGELFF
-	-	TRBJ1-4	TRBV7-9	14	TGTGCCAGGACGGAGACAATCTCTAATGAAAAACTGTTTTTT	CARTETISNEKLFF
-	-	TRBJ2-1	TRBV7-8	15	TGTGCCAGCACACAAGACAGGAGCTCCTACAATGAGCAGTTCTTC	CASTQDRSSYNEQFF
-	-	TRBJ1-5	TRBV2	12	TGTGCCAGCGGACGGCCAGATCAGCCCCAGCATTTT	CASGRPDQPQHF
TRBD2	-	TRBJ2-1	TRBV18	15	TGTGCCAGCTCACAACTAGCGGGAACCGACAATGAGCAGTTCTTC	CASSQLAGTDNEQFF
TRBD1	-	TRBJ1-2	TRBV5-1	15	TGCGCCAGCAGCCCGACAGGGCTTCCTAACTATGGCTACACCTTC	CASSPTGLPNYGYTF